This entry lists 28 T cell receptor beta chains sequenced from one sample in a study of beta chain features in type 1 diabetes. General observations from the study: For Type 1 diabetes patients, all four CD4+ subsets carried TCRB CDR3s that were moderately but significantly shorter.

Antigens of these TCRs are unknown. The authors reverse transcribed all of the isolated RNA, so sequencing captured expressed TCRB transcripts. Clones were read by immunoSEQ multiplex PCR, and TCRdb kept only the in-frame ones, dropping some. The sample yields about 260,000 clones, over 20% seen once. The sequenced sample consisted of naive CD4+ T cells from blood. The source is a woman in her forties with type 1 diabetes.

J is TRBJ1-2 and V is TRBV4-3, with D perhaps TRBD1 (6 bases). The CDR3 runs to 14 residues. Germline V gene sequence: CDR1 LGHNA, CDR2 YSLEER. Trimming took 0 bases from V and 4 from J, leaving 9 bases between them. The CDR3 nucleotides are TGCGCCAGCAGCCAAGAGGGCAGGGGCTATGGCTACACCTTC. Protein: CASSQEGRGYGYTF.

This clone was counted only a few times. The V and J genes are TRBV23-1 and TRBJ2-1; 9 nucleotides align to TRBD1. TRBV23-1 is assigned to the ORF class and has an uncertain function. V was clipped by 8 bases and J by 6 bases; unmatched bases: 14. The CDR3 runs 16 residues. The DNA of the CDR3 is TGCGCCAGCCCCCCATCGGGACAGGGCTTTTGCAATGAGCAGTTCTTC. Protein sequence: CASPPSGQGFCNEQFF.

This clone has only a few counts. The rearrangement joins TRBV20-1 to TRBJ2-5; tentatively, D is TRBD2 (6 bases). The V end lost 7 bases, the J end lost 3 bases, and 9 bases lay between the germline ends. CDR1 is DFQATT, CDR2 SNEGSKA, per germline (reference sequence). The CDR3 totals 11 residues. In DNA form, the CDR3 reads TGCAGTGTGGAGGGAAAAGAGACCCAGTACTTC. It encodes CSVEGKETQYF.

The rearrangement links TRBV25-1 to TRBJ2-3; 8 bases fit TRBD2. The germline CDR1 and CDR2 sequences are MGHDK and SYGVNS. Losses at the gene ends were 4 bases for V and 7 bases for J; bases not matched to a gene: 10. The CDR3 spans 15 residues. This CDR3 reads CASSGGDGGAYTQYF. The CDR3 nucleotides are TGTGCCAGCAGTGGGGGTGACGGGGGGGCGTATACGCAGTATTTT. The variable domain in full, completed from reference TRBV25-1 and TRBJ2-3, reads EADIYQTPRYLVIGTGKKITLECSQTMGHDKMYWYQQDPGMELHLIHYSYGVNSTEKGDLSSESTVSRIRTEHFPLTLESARPSHTSQYLCASSGGDGGAYTQYFGPGTRLTVL.

This clone was detected only a few times. This sequence joins TRBV9 and TRBJ2-6, with a tentative D call TRBD1 (5 bases). The germline V gene has CDR1 SGDLS and CDR2 YYNGEE. This CDR3 comprises 16 residues. V was pared by 3 bases and J by 2 bases, with 12 bases between. CDR3 in DNA: TGTGCCAGCAGCGCCCGTAGGGGTACTGGGGCCAACGTCCTGACTTTC. Residues: CASSARRGTGANVLTF.

The V and J genes are TRBV7-8 and TRBJ1-1; D call uncertain. The germline gives CDR1 SGHVS, CDR2 FQNEAQ. V was cut by 5 bases and J by 1 base, with 8 bases left in between. The CDR3 covers 13 residues. The CDR3 sequence: CASSLPRNTEAFF. The CDR3 region has the DNA TGTGCCAGCAGCCTCCCGCGGAACACTGAAGCTTTCTTT.

This rearrangement joins TRBV7-9 to TRBJ2-3; D unclear. The CDR3 length is 15 residues. Germline V gene sequence: CDR1 SEHNR, CDR2 FQNEAQ (reference sequence). Trimming removed 5 bases at V and 1 base at J, with 13 bases between. The CDR3 coding sequence is TGTGCCAGCAGCCCCCGGGTCCCCGGCACAGATACGCAGTATTTT. It yields the protein CASSPRVPGTDTQYF.

The chain carries TRBV29-1 and TRBJ1-2; tentatively, D is TRBD1 (5 bases). This CDR3 is built from 11 residues. V was trimmed by 7 bases and J by 4 bases, leaving 10 bases between them. Per germline, CDR1 SQVTM and CDR2 ANQGSEA. The CDR3 nucleotides are TGCAGCGCGGGGGGGGGCTATGGCTACACCTTC. Translated: CSAGGGYGYTF.

This clone was seen only a few times. CDR3 residues: CASSPDRGETQYF. The CDR3 DNA reads as TGCGCCAGCAGCCCGGACAGGGGAGAGACCCAGTACTTC. J is TRBJ2-5 and V is TRBV5-1, with 9 bases that match TRBD1. The germline CDR1 and CDR2 sequences are SGHRS and YFSETQ. After removal of 4 bases from V and 4 bases from J, the junction contained 2 bases not matched to a gene. The CDR3 is 13 residues long.

This chain links TRBV29-1 with TRBJ1-3, with TRBD1 as a possible D gene (5 bases). Trimming removed 8 bases at V and 3 bases at J, with 11 bases between. The V gene's germline CDR1 is SQVTM and CDR2 ANQGSEA. The CDR3 is 12 amino acids. The CDR3: CSSRGVGNTIYF. CDR3 DNA sequence: TGCAGCAGTCGGGGGGTTGGAAACACCATATATTTT.

This clone was observed a handful of times. J is TRBJ2-5 and V is TRBV29-1; D is perhaps TRBD1 (5 bases). The CDR3 contains 14 residues. The germline gives CDR1 SQVTM, CDR2 ANQGSEA. Trimming pared 2 bases from V and 7 bases from J, leaving 17 bases between. The DNA for the CDR3 is TGCAGCGTTGAAAAAGGGGCGAGTTACGGGACCCAGTACTTC. This translates into CSVEKGASYGTQYF. Combining the CDR3 with reference TRBV29-1 and TRBJ2-5 gives the whole variable domain SAVISQKPSRDICQRGTSLTIQCQVDSQVTMMFWYRQQPGQSLTLIATANQGSEATYESGFVIDKFPISRPNLTFSTLTVSNMSPEDSSIYLCSVEKGASYGTQYFGPGTRLLVL.

The CDR3 coding sequence is TGTGCCAGCAGCTTAGTGGGACAGCCCTACGAGCAGTACTTC. Its translation is CASSLVGQPYEQYF. The chain employs TRBV7-2 and TRBJ2-7, with TRBD1 identical over 7 bases. Trimming removed 1 base from V and 2 bases from J; junction bases left unmatched: 2. CDR1 is SGHTA, CDR2 FQGNSA, per germline. The CDR3 is 14 residues long.

This clone occurred a few times. The rearrangement joins TRBV6-5 to TRBJ1-2; tentatively, D is TRBD1 (6 bases). V was shortened by 6 bases and J by 6 bases, with 17 bases between the two germline ends. CDR3 length equals 14 residues. Germline lookup yields CDR1 MNHEY and CDR2 SVGAGI. The CDR3 region is CASRGATGIDGYTF. DNA for the CDR3: TGTGCCAGCAGGGGAGCCACAGGGATAGATGGCTACACCTTC.

This sequence joins TRBV29-1 and TRBJ2-1; 10 bases map to TRBD1. The trim removed 7 bases at V and 4 bases at J, leaving 10 bases unmatched. CDR1 and CDR2 (germline): SQVTM, ANQGSEA. CDR3 size: 15 residues. The CDR3 is CSAIPGTGVYNEQFF. In nucleotides, the CDR3 is TGCAGCGCCATCCCCGGGACAGGGGTATACAATGAGCAGTTCTTC.

This chain connects TRBV19 to TRBJ1-2; D is ambiguous. From germline, CDR1 is LNHDA and CDR2 SQIVND (reference sequence). The V end was cut by 3 bases, the J end by 2 bases, with 7 bases between. The length of the CDR3 is 13 residues. The CDR3 DNA is TGTGCCAGTAGTATCCCCGGGAACTATGGCTACACCTTC. It specifies CASSIPGNYGYTF.

The table lists this clone with a few counts. Relative to the germline gene, one junction end is altered; a read error may explain this. V gene TRBV20-1 combines with J gene TRBJ1-2, with D perhaps matching TRBD1 (5 bases). CDR3 length: 9 residues. Per the germline V gene, CDR1 is DFQATT and CDR2 is SNEGSKA (reference sequence). In nucleotides, the CDR3 is TGCAGTGCTTTGACAGCCCCAAACTTC. Protein: CSALTAPNF.

This clone came up a few times. This chain uses TRBV5-1 with TRBJ2-1; the match to TRBD2 covers 9 bases. The CDR3 covers 16 residues. After removal of 0 bases from V and 10 bases from J, the junction contained 11 bases not matched to a gene. Germline V gives CDR1 SGHRS, CDR2 YFSETQ. CDR3 coding DNA: TGCGCCAGCAGCTTGGAGGGACTACCCGCGGGGGGGGAGCAGTTCTTC. Protein: CASSLEGLPAGGEQFF.

This clone has only a few counts. V gene TRBV18 combines with J gene TRBJ2-1, with a possible D match to TRBD2 (6 bases). The germline V gene encodes CDR1 KGHSH and CDR2 LQKENI. The CDR3 extends over 17 amino acids. V was shortened by 3 bases and J by 0 bases, with 15 bases between the two germline ends. The CDR3 DNA reads as TGTGCCAGCTCACCGATTTTAGCGGAGAGCTCCTACAATGAGCAGTTCTTC. Its protein is CASSPILAESSYNEQFF.

The CDR3 region has the DNA TGTGCCAGCAGTGAGGCGACAGGGGCCTACAATGAGCAGTTCTTC. It codes for CASSEATGAYNEQFF. V usage is TRBV2 and J usage is TRBJ2-1; 8 bases match TRBD1. CDR3 size: 15 residues. The germline V gene has CDR1 SNHLY and CDR2 FYNNEI. The J segment lost 2 bases and the V segment lost 3 bases, leaving 3 bases of the junction unmatched.

This clone was seen a few times. The gene calls are TRBV28 and TRBJ1-6, with TRBD1 matching 7 bases. Germline-derived CDR1 and CDR2 are MDHEN and SYDVKM. J was trimmed by 8 bases and V by 6 bases; bases with no gene match: 10. This CDR3 is 15 amino acids long. The CDR3 nucleotides are TGTGCCAGCAGGCCTCAGGGGGTTTACTATTCACCCCTCCACTTT. It yields the protein CASRPQGVYYSPLHF.

This chain joins TRBV4-1 and TRBJ2-2; possible D gene TRBD2, 5 bases. From germline, CDR1 is MGHRA and CDR2 YSYEKL. V lost 2 bases and J lost 3, with 16 bases in between. This CDR3 has 17 residues. The CDR3 spells CASSQPPGGRDTGELFF. CDR3 nucleotide sequence: TGCGCCAGCAGCCAACCGCCCGGAGGTCGCGACACCGGGGAGCTGTTTTTT.

The gene calls are TRBV19 and TRBJ1-5, with TRBD1 identical over 8 bases. In germline, CDR1 is LNHDA, CDR2 SQIVND (reference sequence). V gave up 3 bases and J gave up 6 bases; unmatched junction bases: 13. The CDR3 runs to 17 residues. The CDR3 coding sequence is TGTGCCAGTAGTATGAATCCCCGACAGGGGACCGGTCAGCCCCAGCATTTT. Translating gives CASSMNPRQGTGQPQHF.

This chain links TRBV4-2 with TRBJ2-1; 7 nucleotides agree with TRBD2. V shed 3 bases and J 2 bases; nucleotides not matched to a gene: 7. Germline CDR1 reads LGHNA; CDR2 reads YNFKEQ. The CDR3 runs 16 residues. The CDR3 DNA follows: TGTGCCAGCAGCCAGAAAGGGGCGGGGGCCTACAATGAGCAGTTCTTC. The encoded protein is CASSQKGAGAYNEQFF.

This chain uses TRBV7-2 with TRBJ2-1; possibly TRBD2 for D (6 bases). V lost 1 base, J lost 7 bases, and 14 bases lay in between. The CDR3 is 15 residues long. The germline V gene encodes CDR1 SGHTA and CDR2 FQGNSA. The CDR3 spells CASSLEPLGGNEQFF. CDR3 in DNA: TGTGCCAGCAGCTTAGAACCCCTTGGGGGGAATGAGCAGTTCTTC.

This clone has more than one count but fewer than ten. V usage is TRBV4-3 and J usage is TRBJ1-2, with D perhaps TRBD1 (6 bases). The CDR3 is made up of 12 amino acids. Germline V gives CDR1 LGHNA, CDR2 YSLEER. Trimming took off 0 bases at V and 8 bases at J, with 7 bases between the two ends. CDR3 bases: TGCGCCAGCAGCCAAGAGGGGGCGGGCTACACCTTC. Its protein is CASSQEGAGYTF.

This clone was observed a handful of times. The J gene is TRBJ1-5, the V gene TRBV9, with D possibly matching TRBD1 (5 bases). The V end was cut by 2 bases, the J end by 5 bases, with 8 bases between. Per germline, CDR1 SGDLS and CDR2 YYNGEE. The CDR3 runs 13 residues. In DNA, the CDR3 is TGTGCCAGCAGCGTGGGACTCCATCAGCCCCAGCATTTT. Protein sequence: CASSVGLHQPQHF.

The V call is TRBV14, the J call TRBJ1-6; D is ambiguous. The CDR3 consists of 14 residues. Trimming stripped 1 base from V and 9 bases from J, with 10 bases between. Germline V gene data show CDR1 as SGHDN and CDR2 as FVKESK. The CDR3, as DNA: TGTGCCAGCAGCCAAGGAGGATCGGCTTCACCCCTCCACTTT. Translation gives CASSQGGSASPLHF.

This chain joins TRBV29-1 and TRBJ1-4, with TRBD1 matching over 9 bases. The V gene's germline CDR1 is SQVTM and CDR2 ANQGSEA. The junction had 5 bases not matched to a gene; V was cut back by 7 bases and J by 5 bases. CDR3 length equals 13 residues. CDR3 residues: CSAAGTGNEKLFF. The CDR3 nucleotides are TGCAGCGCTGCCGGGACAGGGAATGAAAAACTGTTTTTT.